This T cell receptor beta chain was identified in a study of T-cell memory formation after mild COVID-19 (dated by TCRdb to about 2021). With regard to the full study: Most TCR sequence clusters were specific to one of the two donors. Two young, previously healthy adult volunteers, one female and one male, were included in the cohort. In a couple of donors, T-cell clones that expanded and contracted after mild COVID-19 were tracked by sequencing TCRalpha and TCRbeta repertoires over time. On the study overall, not on this receptor specifically: Only a couple of mild cases were covered by the study, and larger cohorts that include severe cases with pre-infection samples were considered necessary. Clones that contracted from day 15 to 85 showed balanced CD4/CD8 phenotypes, whereas a second wave of clones that expanded from day 15 to 37 leaned towards CD4+. Contracting CD4+ clones appeared mostly in the CM and EM memory subsets, whereas CD8+ clones were enriched in EMRA. The detection of some responding clones in pre-infection memory suggests that pre-existing cross-reactive memory T cells joined the SARS-CoV-2 response. SARS-CoV-2 specificity of the second-wave clones peaking on day 37 was not confirmed.

As for this clonotype: Its antigen has not been determined. Base qualities are not recorded, but no much larger clone differs from it by a single base.

Ficoll-Paque density gradient centrifugation was the method used to isolate PBMCs. As encoded in the germline V gene (reference sequence), CDR1 is SEHNR while CDR2 is FQNEAQ. From its cysteine to its phenylalanine, the CDR3 spans 16 amino acids. Only CDR3 DNA is held: 48 bases, read in frame from base 1. Trimming removed 2 bases from V and 5 bases from J; the gene matches leave 11 bases unexplained. Reads for this sample came from an Illumina NovaSeq 6000. cDNA libraries for TCRalpha and TCRbeta were prepared by 5'RACE using constant-segment primers, with sample barcodes and unique molecular identifiers added. RNA was extracted from every sample with Trizol reagent. Amplification of the libraries took two PCR steps, and the second step added a second sample barcode plus Illumina TruSeq adapters. Sequencing of the libraries was done on an Illumina NovaSeq, producing 2 x 150 bp paired-end reads. In the source study's methods: Demultiplexing of reads and collapsing into UMI-guided consensus sequences were performed with migec v1.2.7. With mixcr v2.1.11, UMI consensuses were aligned to TRA and TRB V and J templates and assembled into clonotypes. Expanded or contracted clonotypes were those called significant by both edgeR and NoisET, with noise models trained on biological replicates. For edgeR calls, the thresholds were a false discovery rate-adjusted p below 0.01 and a log2 fold-change of 1. As an exploratory analysis of dynamics, PCA with hierarchical clustering was applied to max-normalized trajectories of the 1000 most abundant clonotypes. Each responding clone was given a CD4 or CD8 phenotype based on the CD4+ and CD8+ repertoires, which had been sequenced separately. TCRdb reworked the public reads: Q25 trimming with fastp, MiXCR clone assembly, productive beta chains retained. Here each entry gathers all rows of one CDR3 protein and keeps the most common genes and DNA. What appears here as the V and J calls and clone size reflects TCRdb's work, not the paper's. The sample data list fewer than 140,000 distinct CDR3 sequences, and over 10% of these were observed just once. The ten largest clones represent 25% to 35% of the sample.

The receptor's source is an adult woman who had mild COVID-19 (a few samples of this study predate the infection). The sample titles of this study are shuffled in the database, so cell type and time point are left out; the donor was told from shared clones. The specimen was PBMCs or a T cell subset sorted from them (not recorded which). Recombination linked TRBV7-9 to TRBJ2-5, with 7 bases matching TRBD2. The sequenced DNA: TGTGCCAGCAGCTTATTCGGGCGGGAGCTGCCGGAGACCCAGTACTTC. It specifies CASSLFGRELPETQYF.